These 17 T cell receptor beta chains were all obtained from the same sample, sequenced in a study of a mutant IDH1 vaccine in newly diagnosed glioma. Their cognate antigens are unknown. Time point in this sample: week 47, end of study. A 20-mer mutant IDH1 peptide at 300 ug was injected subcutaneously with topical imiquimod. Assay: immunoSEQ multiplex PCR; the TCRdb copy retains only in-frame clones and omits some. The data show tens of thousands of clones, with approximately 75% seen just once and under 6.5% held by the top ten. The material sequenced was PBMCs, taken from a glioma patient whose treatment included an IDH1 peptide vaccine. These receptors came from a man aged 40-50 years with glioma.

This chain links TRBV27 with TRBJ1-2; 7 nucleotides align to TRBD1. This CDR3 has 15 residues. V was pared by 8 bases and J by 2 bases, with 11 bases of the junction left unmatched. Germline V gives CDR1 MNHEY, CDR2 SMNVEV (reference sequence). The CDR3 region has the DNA TGTGCCAGCGGGGAGGGGGACAGAAAAAACTATGGCTACACCTTC. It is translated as CASGEGDRKNYGYTF.

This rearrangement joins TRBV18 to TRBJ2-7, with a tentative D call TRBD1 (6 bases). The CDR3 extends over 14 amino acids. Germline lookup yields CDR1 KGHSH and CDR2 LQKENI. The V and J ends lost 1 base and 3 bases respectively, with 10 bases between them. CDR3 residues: CASSPQDSNYEQYF. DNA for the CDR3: TGTGCCAGCTCACCACAGGACAGCAACTACGAGCAGTACTTC.

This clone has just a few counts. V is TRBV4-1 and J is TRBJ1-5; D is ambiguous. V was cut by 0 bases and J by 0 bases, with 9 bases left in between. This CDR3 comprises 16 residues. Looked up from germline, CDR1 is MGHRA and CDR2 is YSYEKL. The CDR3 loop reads CASSQDSTYSNQPQHF. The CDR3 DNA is TGCGCCAGCAGCCAAGACTCGACTTATAGCAATCAGCCCCAGCATTTT.

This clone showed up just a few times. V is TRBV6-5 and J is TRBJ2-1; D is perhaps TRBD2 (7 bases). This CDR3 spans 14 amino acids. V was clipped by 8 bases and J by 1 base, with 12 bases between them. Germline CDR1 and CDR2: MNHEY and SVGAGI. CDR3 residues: CASWRGGSYNEQFF. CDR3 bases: TGTGCCAGCTGGAGGGGGGGGTCCTACAATGAGCAGTTCTTC.

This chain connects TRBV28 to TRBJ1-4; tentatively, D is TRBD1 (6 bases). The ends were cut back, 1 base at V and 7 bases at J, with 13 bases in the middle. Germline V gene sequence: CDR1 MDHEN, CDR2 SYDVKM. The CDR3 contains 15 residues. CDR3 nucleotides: TGTGCCAGCAGTTTATTCGACAGGCCTACTGAAAAACTGTTTTTT. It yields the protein CASSLFDRPTEKLFF.

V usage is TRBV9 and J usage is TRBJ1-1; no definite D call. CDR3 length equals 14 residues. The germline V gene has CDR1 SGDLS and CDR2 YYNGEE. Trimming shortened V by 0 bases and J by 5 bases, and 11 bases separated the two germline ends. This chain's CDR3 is CASSVEIGRTEAFF. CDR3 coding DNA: TGTGCCAGCAGCGTAGAGATAGGGCGGACTGAAGCTTTCTTT. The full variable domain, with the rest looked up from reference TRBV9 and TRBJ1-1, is DSGVTQTPKHLITATGQRVTLRCSPRSGDLSVYWYQQSLDQGLQFLIQYYNGEERAKGNILERFSAQQFPDLHSELNLSSLELGDSALYFCASSVEIGRTEAFFGQGTRLTVV.

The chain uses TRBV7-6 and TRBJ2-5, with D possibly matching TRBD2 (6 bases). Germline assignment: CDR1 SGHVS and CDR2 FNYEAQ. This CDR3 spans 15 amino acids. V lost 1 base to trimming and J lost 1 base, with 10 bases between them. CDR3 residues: CASSLVRGTQETQYF. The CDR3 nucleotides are TGTGCCAGCAGCTTAGTGCGGGGAACCCAAGAGACCCAGTACTTC.

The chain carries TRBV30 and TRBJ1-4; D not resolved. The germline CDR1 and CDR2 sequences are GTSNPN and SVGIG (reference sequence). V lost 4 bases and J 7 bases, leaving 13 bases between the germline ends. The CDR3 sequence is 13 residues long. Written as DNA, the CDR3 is TGTGCCTGGAATCCAATGGGCGCTGAAAAACTGTTTTTT. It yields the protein CAWNPMGAEKLFF.

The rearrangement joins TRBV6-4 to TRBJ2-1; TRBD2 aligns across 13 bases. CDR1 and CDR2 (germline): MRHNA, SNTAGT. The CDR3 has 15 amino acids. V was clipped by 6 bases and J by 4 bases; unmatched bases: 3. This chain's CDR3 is CASRAGLAGYNEQFF. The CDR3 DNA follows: TGTGCCAGCAGAGCGGGACTAGCGGGGTACAATGAGCAGTTCTTC.

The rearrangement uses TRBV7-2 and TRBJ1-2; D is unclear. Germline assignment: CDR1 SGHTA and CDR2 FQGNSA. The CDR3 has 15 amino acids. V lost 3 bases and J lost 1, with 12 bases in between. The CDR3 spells CASSFSGSNNYGYTF. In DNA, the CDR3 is TGTGCCAGCAGCTTCTCAGGATCTAATAACTATGGCTACACCTTC. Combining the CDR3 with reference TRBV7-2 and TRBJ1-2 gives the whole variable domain GAGVSQSPSNKVTEKGKDVELRCDPISGHTALYWYRQSLGQGLEFLIYFQGNSAPDKSGLPSDRFSAERTGGSVSTLTIQRTQQEDSAVYLCASSFSGSNNYGYTFGSGTRLTVV.

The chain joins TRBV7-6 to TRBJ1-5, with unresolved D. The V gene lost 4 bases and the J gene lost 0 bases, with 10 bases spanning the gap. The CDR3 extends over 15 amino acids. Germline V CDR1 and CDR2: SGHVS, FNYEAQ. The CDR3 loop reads CASSSGGYSNQPQHF. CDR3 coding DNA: TGTGCCAGCAGCTCCGGAGGATATAGCAATCAGCCCCAGCATTTT.

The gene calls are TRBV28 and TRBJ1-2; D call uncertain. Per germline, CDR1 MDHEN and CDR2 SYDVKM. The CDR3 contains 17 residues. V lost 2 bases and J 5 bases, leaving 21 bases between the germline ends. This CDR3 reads CASSLKYIGPLGYGYTF. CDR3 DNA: TGTGCCAGCAGTTTAAAGTACATCGGGCCCTTAGGGTATGGCTACACCTTC.

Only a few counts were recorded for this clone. Written as DNA, the CDR3 is TGCGCCAGCAGCCAACCTCAGGGTAAACTGTTTTTT. This codes for CASSQPQGKLFF. The rearrangement joins TRBV4-1 to TRBJ1-4; D is perhaps TRBD1 (5 bases). V was pared by 2 bases and J by 11 bases, with 9 bases between. From germline, CDR1 is MGHRA and CDR2 YSYEKL. The length of the CDR3 is 12 residues.

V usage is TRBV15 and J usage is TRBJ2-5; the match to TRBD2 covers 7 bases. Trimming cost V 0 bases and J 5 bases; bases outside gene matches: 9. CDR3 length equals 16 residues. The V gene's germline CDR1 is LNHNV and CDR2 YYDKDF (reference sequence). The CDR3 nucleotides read TGTGCCACCAGCAGAGATATTTGGACTAGAGGGGAGACCCAGTACTTC. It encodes CATSRDIWTRGETQYF.

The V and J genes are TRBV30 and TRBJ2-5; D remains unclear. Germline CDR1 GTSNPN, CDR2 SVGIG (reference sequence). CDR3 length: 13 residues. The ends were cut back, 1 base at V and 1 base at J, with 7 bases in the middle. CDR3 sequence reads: CAWSGSGQETQYF. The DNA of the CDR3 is TGTGCCTGGAGTGGTTCAGGCCAAGAGACCCAGTACTTC.

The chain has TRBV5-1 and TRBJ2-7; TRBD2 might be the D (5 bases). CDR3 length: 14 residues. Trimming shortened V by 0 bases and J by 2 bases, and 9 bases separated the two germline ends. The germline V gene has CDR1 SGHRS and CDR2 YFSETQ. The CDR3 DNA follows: TGCGCCAGCAGCTTGGGAGGGAGTGCCTACGAGCAGTACTTC. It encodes CASSLGGSAYEQYF.

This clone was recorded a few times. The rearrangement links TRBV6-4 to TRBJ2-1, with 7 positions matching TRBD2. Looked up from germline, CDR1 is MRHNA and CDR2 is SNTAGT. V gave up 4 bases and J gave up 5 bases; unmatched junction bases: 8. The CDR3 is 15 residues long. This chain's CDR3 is CASSVGRGRDNEQFF. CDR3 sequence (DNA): TGTGCCAGCAGTGTCGGTCGGGGGAGGGACAATGAGCAGTTCTTC.